A single sample is the source of the 7 T cell receptor beta chains below, sequenced in a study of cytomegalovirus exposure and HLA in healthy donors. The PCR ran on 60 Vbeta and 13 Jbeta primers. The method was immunoSEQ multiplex PCR; TCRdb's version includes in-frame clones alone and lacks a portion of them. In the table there are about 120,000 clones, more than 60% of which are singletons. Sequencing input: PBMCs. These receptors were obtained from a female donor in good health and CMV-seronegative.

The chain is built from TRBV7-6 and TRBJ2-2; possibly TRBD2 for D (6 bases). V lost 2 bases and J 3 bases, leaving 10 bases between the germline ends. Germline-derived CDR1 and CDR2 are SGHVS and FNYEAQ. The CDR3 contains 15 residues. This CDR3 reads CASSLRGGDTGELFF. CDR3 bases: TGTGCCAGCAGCTTAAGGGGAGGAGACACCGGGGAGCTGTTTTTT.

The genes are TRBV25-1 and TRBJ1-1, with a tentative D call TRBD1 (6 bases). Trimming cost V 1 base and J 4 bases, with 13 bases left between them. Germline-derived CDR1 and CDR2 are MGHDK and SYGVNS. This CDR3 is built from 15 residues. The CDR3 bases are TGTGCCAGCAGTGAATCAGGGGCCGTCTCCACTGAAGCTTTCTTT. Its protein is CASSESGAVSTEAFF.

This sequence joins TRBV30 and TRBJ1-2; the match to TRBD1 covers 7 bases. The CDR3 spans 15 residues. V shed 2 bases, J shed 5 bases, and the junction held 11 bases outside the gene matches. The V gene's germline CDR1 is GTSNPN and CDR2 SVGIG (reference sequence). In DNA, the CDR3 is TGTGCCTGGAGTATCACCCCCGGGACAGATTATGGCTACACCTTC. Translation: CAWSITPGTDYGYTF.

This rearrangement joins TRBV4-1 to TRBJ1-4; no clear D. This CDR3 contains 16 residues. Germline lookup yields CDR1 MGHRA and CDR2 YSYEKL. With 1 base removed from V and 5 bases from J, the gap between germline ends came to 14 bases. CDR3 sequence: CASSQVQVTGNEKLFF. CDR3 coding DNA: TGCGCCAGCAGCCAAGTGCAGGTTACGGGAAATGAAAAACTGTTTTTT.

On this clone itself: The sample contains more than one DNA sequence encoding this CDR3. The chain recombines TRBV30 with TRBJ1-5; D is possibly TRBD1 (5 bases). The V gene lost 0 bases and the J gene lost 4 bases, with 7 bases spanning the gap. Germline CDR1 and CDR2: GTSNPN and SVGIG (reference sequence). The CDR3 loop spans 13 amino acids. CDR3 nucleotide sequence: TGTGCCTGGAGTGTTCAGGGAAATCAGCCCCAGCATTTT. It encodes CAWSVQGNQPQHF.

The rearrangement joins TRBV18 to TRBJ1-1; 7 bases map to TRBD1. Trimming removed 2 bases from V and 0 bases from J; junction bases left unmatched: 3. The CDR3 has 15 amino acids. Germline CDR1 reads KGHSH; CDR2 reads LQKENI. CDR3 in DNA: TGTGCCAGCTCACCAGGGGACAGCATGAACACTGAAGCTTTCTTT. Residues: CASSPGDSMNTEAFF.

The rearrangement links TRBV30 to TRBJ2-5, with 11 nucleotides matching TRBD2. In germline, CDR1 is GTSNPN, CDR2 SVGIG (reference sequence). The CDR3 runs 13 residues. J lost 10 bases, V lost 2 bases, and 6 bases had no gene match. The CDR3 DNA sequence: TGTGCCTGGAGTACGGTAGCGGGGGGGCTCCAGTACTTC. This gives the protein CAWSTVAGGLQYF.